This T cell receptor beta chain was recorded in a study of blood T cell repertoires in COVID-19 (dated by TCRdb to the early 2020s). Describing the broader study: Samples covering the acute and convalescent phases of COVID-19 were provided by collaborators in the United States, Italy and Spain. The prospective study material was composed of cDNA or gDNA derived from T cells, B-cell-depleted T cells, or PBMCs. Deeply sampled blood TCRbeta repertoires from subjects exposed to, actively infected with, or recovered from COVID-19 were included in the dataset. The repertoires were released in a freely available public database meant as a resource for research on the immune response to SARS-CoV-2. Samples were obtained from the ongoing ImmuneRACE study (first 160 participants) and from some 1,300 subjects provided by 6 global collaborators. The sample metadata nearly always contained a de-identified subject ID, COVID-19 status, age in years and sex. Where available, HLA class I and class II types were taken from metadata supplied by the sample provider and were not determined by assay-based typing.

The immunoSEQ Assay, a bias-controlled multiplex PCR, was used to amplify TCRbeta CDR3 regions from genomic DNA. On the study's bioinformatics: Nucleated cell counts per sample were estimated from amplification of reference gene primers within the assay. To quantify the absolute abundance of each unique TCRbeta CDR3 rearrangement, sequence reads were collapsed and filtered. For each sample, productive Simpson clonality was calculated as the square root of Simpson's diversity index across productive rearrangements. This is the immuneACCESS table as TCRdb keeps it, with only in-frame sequences that have V and J called. A part of the clones is gone; compared with another copy, unresolved V genes explain less than half, and the rest is unexplained. That table supplies the V and J calls and clone size; D and trimming were determined from the DNA. This sample holds more than 200,000 clones; approximately 80% were observed only once. 25% to 35% of the sample belongs to the ten largest clones.

As to this clone: This clone's antigen is unknown. No base-level quality is on record; no much larger clone is a single base apart.

Study-wide conclusions, independent of this receptor: How much clinical and demographic metadata was included differed by source and by participant, and the metadata was provided uncurated.

The collaborating institutions used their own protocols to collect whole blood in K2EDTA tubes. For TCRbeta analysis, collaborator samples were shipped as frozen whole blood, as isolated PBMCs, or as DNA extracted from either sample type. The junction carries 22 bases between V and J, which are trimmed by 0 bases and 4 bases respectively. The germline V gene gives CDR1 as MNHEY and CDR2 as SVGEGT. From the cysteine up to the phenylalanine, the CDR3 has a length of 19 residues. The CDR3 DNA has 57 bases and is translated from base 1. In this chain, TRBV6-2 or TRBV6-3 is recombined with TRBJ1-5; TRBD1 is possibly the D segment (5 matching bases). This receptor was identified in a man in his forties with acute or convalescent COVID-19. Material for sequencing was peripheral blood. The encoded CDR3 is CASSYSRAAGTGQNQPQHF. The base sequence is TGTGCCAGCAGTTACTCGCGAGCGGCGGGGACGGGTCAAAATCAGCCCCAGCATTTT.